This T cell receptor beta chain was identified during a study of blood T cells in healthy people across ages. The wider study: Per two T cells, template switching captured roughly one barcoded beta molecule.

Study results and caveats: There were more naive CD4+ cells and higher diversity in long-lived donors than in aged donors. A strong correlation between TCR beta diversity and naive T cell percentage was seen.

In its sample, this clonotype was seen a few times. Its target is unknown. The use of a sample-barcoded 5' primer and a J-beta primer mix characterized a second PCR of roughly 7 to 12 cycles. TCRdb re-called the 5' RACE reads through MiXCR, storing one row per CDR3 protein. The data show about 1.5 million distinct CDR3 sequences, under 55% seen once. V lost 2 bases and J 9 bases, leaving 11 bases between the germline ends. CDR3 length: 13 amino acids. Germline lookup yields CDR1 SGHTA and CDR2 FQGNSA. The sample was blood. The chain carries TRBV7-2 and TRBJ2-1; D might be TRBD1 (6 bases). The source of this sequence is a woman aged 18 to 35 in good health. The CDR3 is CASSLILGGEQFF. The CDR3 DNA is TGTGCCAGCAGCTTAATCTTAGGGGGTGAGCAGTTCTTC.